The following is a T cell receptor beta chain sequence with its context. Antigen: not known. The sample originates from a study of beta chain features in type 1 diabetes. Overall study: Age and gender were similar between patients and healthy donors, as were cell yields.

The CDR3 has 17 residues. Germline CDR1 MDHEN, CDR2 SYDVKM. With V trimmed by 3 bases and J by 3 bases, 9 bases remained unmatched. What was sequenced were expressed TCRB transcripts, since all of the isolated RNA had been reverse transcribed. Some clones are missing from TCRdb's copy, which holds only in-frame ones; the method was immunoSEQ multiplex PCR. The table includes about 53,000 clones, about 64% detected once. Only one heparinised blood draw was taken per donor, and its volume averaged about 116 mL. Regarding the study as a whole: For cells with high TCR expression, cDNA sequencing could yield over-representation. TCRB CDR3s from Type 1 diabetes patients were moderately but significantly shorter in all four CD4+ subsets. VDJ junctions from patients with type 1 diabetes contained fewer insertions and more deletions.

This receptor was taken from a woman younger than 45 with type 1 diabetes. Sequenced: stem cell memory CD4+ T cells from blood. The chain couples TRBV28 to TRBJ2-7; 12 nucleotides match TRBD2. As DNA, the CDR3 is TGTGCCAGCAGTTTTGGAGGACTAGCGGGACACCACTACGAGCAGTACTTC. This codes for CASSFGGLAGHHYEQYF.